This TCR beta chain comes out of a study of graft-versus-host responses after intestinal transplantation. Study context: Recipients uniformly received anti-thymocyte globulin induction, followed by tacrolimus and steroids for approximately 3 years.

Whole-study results and caveats: Ileal or blood samples showed some GvH clones first, and such clones were also found in recipient marrow.

Details on this clone: Its specificity is unknown.

Repertoires were generated with immunoSEQ multiplex PCR, while TCRdb's copy carries only in-frame clones and drops some. This table holds some 90,000 clones, 80% to 95% found once. The ends were cut back, 5 bases at V and 8 bases at J, with 13 bases in the middle. Germline loops: CDR1 LNHDA, CDR2 SQIVND (reference sequence). CDR3 length: 13 amino acids. The chain has TRBV19 and TRBJ2-1; possible D gene TRBD2, 5 bases. Sequencing used unstimulated CD8+ T cells sorted from spleen or lymph node cells, obtained before transplant. This sequence was found in a human donor who was the organ donor for an intestinal transplant. In DNA form, the CDR3 reads TGTGCCAGTAGTCCCCTAGCTTCCGATGAGCAGTTCTTC. It encodes CASSPLASDEQFF.